These T cell receptor beta chains were read from a single sample in a study of PD-1 blockade in classical Hodgkin lymphoma. TCRdb keeps only in-frame clones here, not all; method: immunoSEQ multiplex PCR. The repertoire consists of under 7,500 clones, with around 80% occurring once and the leading ten covering around 42%. The sequencing used peripheral blood mononuclear cells (PBMCs), collected before the second cycle of nivolumab. All receptors come from a human donor with classical Hodgkin lymphoma. Each CDR3 is given with its conserved first and last residue. Some rows have no size entry. The others give once, few or many, or a class for an expanded clone.

- TRBJ2-3 TRBV6-5 CASSSTDTQYF
- TRBJ1-1 TRBV2 CASTVVENTEAFF
once TRBJ2-7 TRBV6-1 CASSHRTSGVGEQYF
- TRBJ2-3 TRBV5-1 CASSLMGLAGGPWRIDTQYF
- TRBJ1-2 TRBV29-1 CSVGPPYNYGYTF
- TRBJ1-6 TRBV4-3 CASSLWGQAGGSPLHF
- TRBJ2-1 TRBV10-3 CAISESRGRALNEQFF
- TRBJ1-5 TRBV27 CASSFGTGGNQPQHF
- TRBJ2-1 TRBV9 CASSVDLYYNEQFF
- TRBJ1-2 TRBV15 CATSRDTYGYTF
few TRBJ2-3 TRBV6-6 CASSSTDTQYF
- TRBJ2-6 TRBV5-1 CASSLLPDRAGANVLTF
- TRBJ2-4 TRBV4-3 CASSRRQGVLAKNIQYF
- TRBJ2-7 TRBV28 CASSLRYEQYF
- TRBJ2-7 TRBV5-1 CASSVQGLGRVTGEQYF
large TRBJ2-7 TRBV7-6 CASSFGTGGTYEQYF
- TRBJ1-5 TRBV4-2 CASSQGDGNSNQPQHF
- TRBJ1-3 TRBV4-3 CASSQSSGNTIYF
- TRBJ2-7 TRBV7-2 CASSSSPPAYEQYF
- TRBJ1-6 TRBV18 CASSLGRESPLHF
- TRBJ1-3 TRBV2 CASTVPGQGANTIYF
- TRBJ1-1 TRBV6-6 CASTTAMETEAFF
- TRBJ1-6 TRBV27 CASSFGGDSPLHF
- TRBJ2-5 TRBV4-1 CASSQTEAVGETQYF
once TRBJ2-7 TRBV23-1 CASSQFRDRLYYEQYF
- TRBJ2-3 TRBV15 CATSRDDPGSWDTQYF
- TRBJ1-2 TRBV7-9 CASSLSGVNYGYTF
- TRBJ1-3 TRBV7-9 CASSFVDGVSGNTIYF
- TRBJ1-4 TRBV27 CASRHRGGGKLFF
few TRBJ2-3 TRBV18 CASSDLSRGPTDTQYF
few TRBJ2-1 TRBV13 CASSPDRGEGRDEQFF
- TRBJ2-5 TRBV15 CATSPPGQGAEEQYF
- TRBJ2-2 TRBV7-2 CASSPYSSANTGELFF
- TRBJ1-5 TRBV19 CASSTKRQGWDQPQHF
- TRBJ2-3 TRBV5-1 CASSLLDSRTDTQYF
once TRBJ1-3 TRBV28 CASSLDWTSGNTIYF
once TRBJ1-1 TRBV25-1 CASSPYGTEAFF